The 20 T cell receptor beta chains below come from one sample, sequenced in a study of blood T cell repertoires in COVID-19. Repertoires were generated with immunoSEQ multiplex PCR, while TCRdb's copy carries only in-frame clones and drops some. The top ten clones hold 4% to 4.5% of a sample with 110,000 or so clones, approximately 83% of them seen once. Sequenced: peripheral blood. These receptors were collected from a woman in her 70s with acute or convalescent COVID-19.

This chain connects TRBV7-2 to TRBJ1-1; 9 bases agree with TRBD1. Trimming removed 2 bases from V and 2 bases from J; junction bases left unmatched: 15. This CDR3 comprises 19 residues. CDR1 and CDR2 from the germline V gene are SGHTA and FQGNSA. The CDR3 coding sequence is TGTGCCAGCAGCTTAACCCGACGGACAGGGGCCATCCCTAACACTGAAGCTTTCTTT. It translates to CASSLTRRTGAIPNTEAFF.

The chain has TRBV4-1 and TRBJ2-3; a possible D gene is TRBD1 (6 bases). V gave up 1 base and J gave up 0 bases, with 8 bases separating them. Per the germline V gene, CDR1 is MGHRA and CDR2 is YSYEKL. The length of the CDR3 is 15 residues. CDR3 in amino acids: CASSQAQGSTDTQYF. CDR3 coding DNA: TGCGCCAGCAGCCAAGCACAGGGTAGCACAGATACGCAGTATTTT.

The rearrangement uses TRBV18 and TRBJ2-2; 8 bases are a match to TRBD2. The CDR3 is 15 residues long. The V segment lost 3 bases and the J segment 2 bases; nucleotides outside the gene matches: 2. Germline-derived CDR1 and CDR2 are KGHSH and LQKENI. The CDR3 loop is CASSPVAGNTGELFF. CDR3 nucleotides: TGTGCCAGCTCACCGGTAGCGGGAAACACCGGGGAGCTGTTTTTT.

The chain recombines TRBV27 with TRBJ1-2; 9 bases match TRBD1. CDR1 is MNHEY and CDR2 is SMNVEV in the germline V gene (reference sequence). CDR3 length: 14 residues. After removal of 5 bases from V and 4 bases from J, the junction contained 5 bases not matched to a gene. Here the CDR3 reads CASSGRDRVYGYTF. CDR3 in DNA: TGTGCCAGCAGTGGAAGGGACAGGGTCTATGGCTACACCTTC.

V gene TRBV19 combines with J gene TRBJ1-1; the match to TRBD1 covers 12 bases. Germline trimming cut 1 base from V and 7 bases from J; bases unmatched to any gene: 10. There are 17 residues in the CDR3. Germline V gives CDR1 LNHDA, CDR2 SQIVND (reference sequence). CDR3 amino acids: CASSIAPGQGASLEAFF. CDR3 nucleotides: TGTGCCAGTAGTATAGCCCCGGGACAGGGGGCTTCTCTTGAAGCTTTCTTT.

This chain uses TRBV7-8 with TRBJ2-7; 9 nucleotides agree with TRBD1. CDR1 is SGHVS, CDR2 FQNEAQ, per germline. The CDR3 runs to 14 residues. Unmatched junction bases numbered 4, after V lost 3 bases and J lost 4 bases. CDR3 region: CASSLGQGKYEQYV. The CDR3 nucleotides read TGTGCCAGCAGCTTGGGACAGGGAAAATACGAGCAGTACGTC.

This clone was counted between two and nine times. V is TRBV19 and J is TRBJ1-5, with TRBD1 matching over 10 bases. V lost 7 bases and J lost 7; bases outside the gene matches: 10. Germline V gene data show CDR1 as LNHDA and CDR2 as SQIVND (reference sequence). The CDR3 extends over 15 amino acids. The CDR3 DNA reads as TGTGCCAGTACTACAGCCGGACAGGGGGGACAGCCCCAGCATTTT. It encodes CASTTAGQGGQPQHF. Full variable domain (remainder filled in from reference TRBV19 and TRBJ1-5): DGGITQSPKYLFRKEGQNVTLSCEQNLNHDAMYWYRQDPGQGLRLIYYSQIVNDFQKGDIAEGYSVSREKKESFPLTVTSAQKNPTAFYLCASTTAGQGGQPQHFGDGTRLSIL.

V usage is TRBV20-1 and J usage is TRBJ2-7, with a tentative D call TRBD2 (6 bases). The germline CDR1 and CDR2 sequences are DFQATT and SNEGSKA (reference sequence). V was shortened by 3 bases and J by 3 bases, with 6 bases between the two germline ends. The CDR3 loop spans 11 amino acids. CDR3 in DNA: TGCAGTGCTAGCGGGGGCTACGAGCAGTACGTC. Protein sequence: CSASGGYEQYV.

This clone has a handful of counts. The V and J genes are TRBV5-1 and TRBJ1-4; D not resolved. CDR1 SGHRS and CDR2 YFSETQ come from the germline V gene. The CDR3 spans 14 residues. V was cut by 0 bases and J by 5 bases, with 8 bases left in between. CDR3 sequence: CASSLVSGNEKLFF. CDR3 nucleotide sequence: TGCGCCAGCAGCTTGGTGTCAGGAAATGAAAAACTGTTTTTT. The full variable domain, completed using reference TRBV5-1 and TRBJ1-4, is KAGVTQTPRYLIKTRGQQVTLSCSPISGHRSVSWYQQTPGQGLQFLFEYFSETQRNKGNFPGRFSGRQFSNSRSEMNVSTLELGDSALYLCASSLVSGNEKLFFGSGTQLSVL.

The chain joins TRBV28 to TRBJ2-7, with D tentatively TRBD1 (5 bases). Germline CDR1 is MDHEN and CDR2 is SYDVKM. The CDR3 covers 14 residues. Deletions cut 8 bases from V and 9 bases from J, with 23 bases between. Here the CDR3 DNA reads TGTGCCAGCGGGGTCCAGGGCCCTCAACCTCCGCAGTACGTC. Its translation: CASGVQGPQPPQYV.

The rearrangement uses TRBV27 and TRBJ2-7, with TRBD2 as a possible D gene (5 bases). Trimming shortened V by 8 bases and J by 3 bases, and 14 bases separated the two germline ends. This CDR3 region has 13 residues. CDR1 is MNHEY and CDR2 is SMNVEV in the germline V gene (reference sequence). The DNA of the CDR3 is TGTGCCAGCTCGAGGGCTAGGGACTACGAGCAGTACTTC. It yields the protein CASSRARDYEQYF.

This clone was observed a single time. V is TRBV7-9 and J is TRBJ1-2, with 9 bases fitting TRBD1. The CDR3 loop spans 16 amino acids. The germline V gene encodes CDR1 SEHNR and CDR2 FQNEAQ (reference sequence). After removal of 4 bases from V and 4 bases from J, the junction contained 10 bases not matched to a gene. The CDR3 here is CASSSGTGTSSYGYTF. The CDR3 nucleotides are TGTGCCAGCAGCTCCGGGACAGGGACCTCGAGCTATGGCTACACCTTC.

The chain joins TRBV30 to TRBJ2-7; 9 bases align to TRBD1. In germline, CDR1 is GTSNPN, CDR2 SVGIG (reference sequence). Trimming cost V 5 bases and J 2 bases; bases outside gene matches: 4. This CDR3 region has 13 residues. The DNA for the CDR3 is TGTGCCTGGGGACAGGGGCTCCCCTACGAGCAGTACTTC. Its protein product is CAWGQGLPYEQYF.

The J gene is TRBJ2-1, the V gene TRBV18; 11 bases agree with TRBD2. The CDR3 loop spans 15 amino acids. From germline, CDR1 is KGHSH and CDR2 LQKENI. Trimming took 6 bases from V and 6 from J; bases not matched to a gene: 7. The DNA for the CDR3 is TGTGCCAGCTCCCCCGTAGCGGGAGGGCTCAATGAGCAGTTCTTC. Its protein product is CASSPVAGGLNEQFF.

The rearrangement uses TRBV27 and TRBJ2-1; 9 bases are a match to TRBD2. The CDR3 sequence is 18 residues long. The V gene end was trimmed by 5 bases and the J gene end by 1 base; junction bases not matched to a gene: 12. Germline V lookup: CDR1 MNHEY, CDR2 SMNVEV (reference sequence). DNA for the CDR3: TGTGCCAGCAGTCCCTGGGGCGGGAGGGTAACGTCCTACAATGAGCAGTTCTTC. Protein sequence: CASSPWGGRVTSYNEQFF.

This chain connects TRBV19 to TRBJ1-3; maybe TRBD1 (6 bases). Deletions cut 7 bases from V and 4 bases from J, with 20 bases between. This CDR3 contains 16 residues. Germline loops: CDR1 LNHDA, CDR2 SQIVND (reference sequence). Here the CDR3 reads CASTQFARGLGNTIYF. For the CDR3, the DNA is TGTGCCAGTACCCAATTCGCCAGGGGACTAGGAAACACCATATATTTT.

This sequence joins TRBV7-8 and TRBJ1-2, with unresolved D. The CDR3 consists of 12 residues. The V gene's germline CDR1 is SGHVS and CDR2 FQNEAQ. V was shortened by 0 bases and J by 8 bases, with 7 bases between the two germline ends. The CDR3 nucleotides are TGTGCCAGCAGCTTAGCGCTCGAGGGCTACACCTTC. As protein: CASSLALEGYTF.

J is TRBJ2-4 and V is TRBV3-1 (or the pseudogene TRBV3-2); D gene uncertain. Germline V gives CDR1 LGHDT, CDR2 YNNKEL (reference sequence). Trimming took 3 bases from V and 0 from J, leaving 9 bases between them. CDR3 length equals 15 residues. The DNA for the CDR3 is TGTGCCAGCAGCCATAGAGCGATAGCCAAAAACATTCAGTACTTC. It codes for CASSHRAIAKNIQYF.

The V gene is TRBV5-4, the J gene TRBJ2-3; possibly TRBD1 for D (5 bases). Germline-derived CDR1 and CDR2 are SGHNT and YYREEE (reference sequence). The CDR3 is made up of 14 amino acids. Deletions cut 5 bases from V and 0 bases from J, with 10 bases between. The CDR3 sequence is CASRVGLSTDTQYF. The CDR3 bases are TGTGCCAGCAGGGTGGGGCTTAGCACAGATACGCAGTATTTT.

This chain connects TRBV27 to TRBJ2-6, with TRBD2 matching 11 bases. CDR3 length: 19 amino acids. Looked up from germline, CDR1 is MNHEY and CDR2 is SMNVEV (reference sequence). V lost 4 bases to trimming and J lost 0 bases; unmatched junction nucleotides: 8. CDR3 residues: CASSSLAGGLFSGANVLTF. The CDR3 nucleotides are TGTGCCAGCAGTTCGCTAGCGGGGGGCCTCTTCTCTGGGGCCAACGTCCTGACTTTC.